The 27 T cell receptor beta chains presented below share a single source sample, sequenced in a study of blood T cell repertoires in COVID-19. This table comes from immunoSEQ multiplex PCR, and its TCRdb copy is limited to in-frame clones, with some not included. The repertoire holds 55,000 to 80,000 clones, with about 81% as singletons. Sequencing used peripheral blood. Every receptor here comes from a human donor in a cohort sampled during active COVID-19.

The sample holds a few counts of this clone. V gene TRBV9 combines with J gene TRBJ2-3; 8 bases match TRBD2. Trimming took 0 bases from V and 8 from J; bases not matched to a gene: 8. This CDR3 is built from 15 residues. Germline assignment: CDR1 SGDLS and CDR2 YYNGEE. CDR3 DNA: TGTGCCAGCAGCGTAGACGGGAGGGGCCCCGGTACGCAGTATTTT. Translation gives CASSVDGRGPGTQYF.

This clone occurred a few times. The CDR3 DNA is TGTGCCACCAGCAGCAGGGGGGGAAACACCATATATTTT. Translation gives CATSSRGGNTIYF. The chain combines TRBV15 with TRBJ1-3, with 7 nucleotides matching TRBD1. Germline V CDR1 and CDR2: LNHNV, YYDKDF (reference sequence). V dropped 3 bases and J dropped 4; count of bases not matched to a gene: 0. The CDR3 runs to 13 residues.

The table lists this clone with a count of one. The chain combines TRBV7-9 with TRBJ1-1, with D unclear. Germline loops: CDR1 SEHNR, CDR2 FQNEAQ (reference sequence). The ends were cut back, 1 base at V and 0 bases at J, with 9 bases in the middle. The CDR3 length is 15 residues. CDR3 DNA sequence: TGTGCCAGCAGCTTAGGTACGGGTATGAACACTGAAGCTTTCTTT. Protein: CASSLGTGMNTEAFF.

The chain recombines TRBV6-6 with TRBJ2-1, with TRBD2 identical over 8 bases. V trimming: 5 bases; J trimming: 1 base; junction bases outside the gene matches: 13. Looked up from germline, CDR1 is MNHNY and CDR2 is SVGAGI (reference sequence). The CDR3 has 18 amino acids. CDR3 protein: CASSPSSGSGASYNEQFF. The CDR3 DNA is TGTGCCAGCAGTCCGTCCAGCGGGAGCGGAGCATCCTACAATGAGCAGTTCTTC.

In this sample, this clone turned up once. V usage is TRBV15 and J usage is TRBJ2-7; TRBD1 aligns across 7 bases. V gave up 3 bases and J gave up 0 bases; unmatched junction bases: 5. Per the germline V gene, CDR1 is LNHNV and CDR2 is YYDKDF (reference sequence). This CDR3 spans 15 amino acids. The CDR3 DNA sequence: TGTGCCACCAGCAGCGGGACAGCCCACTCCTACGAGCAGTACTTC. It encodes CATSSGTAHSYEQYF. Full variable domain (missing parts from reference TRBV15 and TRBJ2-7): DAMVIQNPRYQVTQFGKPVTLSCSQTLNHNVMYWYQQKSSQAPKLLFHYYDKDFNNEADTPDNFQSRRPNTSFCFLDIRSPGLGDTAMYLCATSSGTAHSYEQYFGPGTRLTVT.

The CDR3 reads CASSLSQGDTQYF. In nucleotides, the CDR3 is TGCGCCAGCAGCTTGTCACAGGGAGATACGCAGTATTTT. The rearrangement uses TRBV5-1 and TRBJ2-3; D is possibly TRBD1 (6 bases). V was trimmed by 1 base and J by 5 bases, leaving 8 bases between them. Germline V gene data show CDR1 as SGHRS and CDR2 as YFSETQ. This CDR3 region has 13 residues.

This chain connects TRBV28 to TRBJ1-5, with TRBD1 as a possible D gene (5 bases). Between the trimmed V and J ends, which lost 1 base and 4 bases, there was a span of 11 bases. The CDR3 loop spans 15 amino acids. Per the germline V gene, CDR1 is MDHEN and CDR2 is SYDVKM. CDR3 protein: CASSLLGGANQPQHF. CDR3 coding DNA: TGTGCCAGCAGTTTATTGGGGGGAGCTAATCAGCCCCAGCATTTT. The full variable domain, in which reference TRBV28 and TRBJ1-5 provide the parts outside the CDR3, is DVKVTQSSRYLVKRTGEKVFLECVQDMDHENMFWYRQDPGLGLRLIYFSYDVKMKEKGDIPEGYSVSREKKERFSLILESASTNQTSMYLCASSLLGGANQPQHFGDGTRLSIL.

The V and J genes are TRBV18 and TRBJ2-4; a possible D gene is TRBD2 (5 bases). V was cut by 3 bases and J by 8 bases, with 8 bases left in between. Germline V lookup: CDR1 KGHSH, CDR2 LQKENI. The CDR3 spans 12 residues. The CDR3 DNA is TGTGCCAGCTCACCTGCCGGGGACATTCAGTACTTC. It specifies CASSPAGDIQYF.

V and J are TRBV11-2 and TRBJ2-4; D perhaps matches TRBD2 (7 bases). The germline V gene has CDR1 SGHAT and CDR2 FQNNGV. The CDR3 consists of 13 residues. Trimming stripped 5 bases from V and 13 bases from J, with 18 bases between. The CDR3 here is CASSTTGSGAQYF. CDR3 sequence (DNA): TGTGCCAGCAGCACCACAGGGAGCGGGGCACAGTACTTC.

This chain joins TRBV7-8 and TRBJ1-3; D is undetermined. Trimming took off 11 bases at V and 5 bases at J, with 13 bases between the two ends. This CDR3 has 12 amino acids. CDR1 and CDR2 (germline): SGHVS, FQNEAQ. The DNA for the CDR3 is TGTGCCGCGGGCCCAGCTCGAAACACCATATATTTT. The encoded protein is CAAGPARNTIYF.

This clone was counted a few times. The chain employs TRBV3-1 (or the pseudogene TRBV3-2) and TRBJ2-7; D possibly corresponds to TRBD1 (6 bases). The V end was cut by 4 bases, the J end by 3 bases, with 16 bases between. CDR1 is LGHDT and CDR2 is YNNKEL in the germline V gene (reference sequence). The CDR3 spans 15 residues. The CDR3 nucleotides read TGTGCCAGCAGCCGCCTTACAGGGAGTAACTACGAGCAGTACTTC. It translates to CASSRLTGSNYEQYF.

This chain connects TRBV28 to TRBJ2-2; 8 nucleotides line up with TRBD1. Trimming cost V 6 bases and J 6 bases; bases outside gene matches: 9. CDR3 size: 15 residues. Germline CDR1 and CDR2: MDHEN and SYDVKM. The CDR3 reads CASSLGQGIAGELFF. The CDR3 DNA reads as TGTGCCAGCAGCCTTGGACAGGGAATAGCCGGGGAGCTGTTTTTT.

This chain links TRBV28 with TRBJ2-7; weak D call: TRBD2 (7 bases). CDR1 is MDHEN and CDR2 is SYDVKM in the germline V gene. This CDR3 has 15 amino acids. Between the trimmed V and J ends, which lost 6 bases and 5 bases, there was a span of 20 bases. Here the CDR3 reads CASSEHRLAGDEQYF. In DNA form, the CDR3 reads TGTGCCAGCAGCGAACATAGACTAGCAGGGGACGAGCAGTACTTC.

V gene TRBV28 combines with J gene TRBJ1-1; D is ambiguous. Germline loops: CDR1 MDHEN, CDR2 SYDVKM. The CDR3 contains 13 residues. The V gene lost 3 bases and the J gene lost 2 bases, with 7 bases spanning the gap. Here the CDR3 reads CASSFTDNTEAFF. The CDR3 region has the DNA TGTGCCAGCAGTTTTACAGATAACACTGAAGCTTTCTTT.

The V call is TRBV6-6, the J call TRBJ1-5; D is possibly TRBD1 (6 bases). This CDR3 spans 16 amino acids. Germline loops: CDR1 MNHNY, CDR2 SVGAGI (reference sequence). Trimming stripped 0 bases from V and 4 bases from J, with 13 bases between. The CDR3 here is CASSYSTAGANQPQHF. The CDR3 bases are TGTGCCAGCAGTTACTCGACTGCAGGGGCAAATCAGCCCCAGCATTTT.

This clone was seen a single time. CDR3 nucleotides: TGTGCCAGCAGGCCGACAGCCACGAACACCGGGGAGCTGTTTTTT. Translated, it gives CASRPTATNTGELFF. The gene calls are TRBV2 and TRBJ2-2, with D maybe TRBD1 (5 bases). V was clipped by 6 bases and J by 0 bases, with 11 bases between them. Germline CDR1 is SNHLY and CDR2 is FYNNEI. The CDR3 sequence is 15 residues long.

The rearrangement uses TRBV2 and TRBJ2-3; perhaps TRBD2 as D (6 bases). Trimming removed 8 bases at V and 2 bases at J, with 11 bases between. Germline V gene lookup returns CDR1 SNHLY and CDR2 FYNNEI. The CDR3 runs to 13 residues. The CDR3 DNA reads TGTGCCAGCCTGCGGGAAACCACAGATACGCAGTATTTT. Its protein is CASLRETTDTQYF.

The V and J genes are TRBV18 and TRBJ2-7; D may be TRBD2 (5 bases). The germline gives CDR1 KGHSH, CDR2 LQKENI. V dropped 6 bases and J dropped 0 bases, with 12 bases sitting between them. The CDR3 consists of 14 residues. In DNA form, the CDR3 reads TGTGCCAGCTCCCCGGACTCCGGCTCCTACGAGCAGTACTTC. Its translation: CASSPDSGSYEQYF.

This clone has only a few counts. The CDR3 loop is CASSPPASPLEQFF. The CDR3 DNA sequence: TGTGCCAGCAGCCCCCCCGCTAGCCCCCTTGAGCAGTTCTTC. J is TRBJ2-1 and V is TRBV3-1 (or the pseudogene TRBV3-2); perhaps TRBD2 as D (5 bases). The CDR3 contains 14 residues. The V end lost 4 bases, the J end lost 9 bases, and 16 bases lay between the germline ends. Germline V gene lookup returns CDR1 LGHDT and CDR2 YNNKEL (reference sequence).

The rearrangement links TRBV7-9 to TRBJ2-5; D is perhaps TRBD2 (5 bases). The CDR3 consists of 14 residues. Trimming took 5 bases from V and 9 from J, leaving 19 bases between them. From germline, CDR1 is SEHNR and CDR2 FQNEAQ (reference sequence). CDR3 in DNA: TGTGCCAGCAGCCTGCGGACCTTGGAGGAGGCCCAGTACTTC. Encoded protein: CASSLRTLEEAQYF.

The chain couples TRBV19 to TRBJ2-1; D call uncertain. Germline values: CDR1 LNHDA, CDR2 SQIVND (reference sequence). The CDR3 covers 15 residues. The ends were cut back, 6 bases at V and 0 bases at J, with 12 bases in the middle. The CDR3 loop reads CASRERSFSYNEQFF. CDR3 sequence (DNA): TGTGCCAGTAGGGAGAGGAGTTTCTCCTACAATGAGCAGTTCTTC.

The chain employs TRBV28 and TRBJ1-2, with a tentative D call TRBD1 (5 bases). The V end was cut by 6 bases, the J end by 0 bases, with 8 bases between. CDR3 length: 13 residues. CDR1 and CDR2 (germline): MDHEN, SYDVKM. CDR3 sequence (DNA): TGTGCCAGCAGCGACAGTGCTAACTATGGCTACACCTTC. This gives the protein CASSDSANYGYTF.

This clone was observed once. This chain connects TRBV7-2 to TRBJ2-3; D might be TRBD2 (5 bases). The germline CDR1 and CDR2 sequences are SGHTA and FQGNSA. V was shortened by 4 bases and J by 1 base, with 24 bases between the two germline ends. The length of the CDR3 is 19 residues. The CDR3 DNA follows: TGTGCCAGCAGCTCGGTACAATCTGGACTGGATAAGGGCACAGATACGCAGTATTTT. This sequence encodes CASSSVQSGLDKGTDTQYF.

The chain recombines TRBV28 with TRBJ2-3; 9 bases align to TRBD1. Per the germline V gene, CDR1 is MDHEN and CDR2 is SYDVKM. The CDR3 covers 15 residues. V trimming: 6 bases; J trimming: 4 bases; junction bases outside the gene matches: 8. CDR3 loop: CASRHDRGAPDTQYF. CDR3 in DNA: TGTGCCAGCAGACACGACAGGGGGGCCCCAGATACGCAGTATTTT.

The chain uses TRBV7-9 and TRBJ1-4, with 7 nucleotides matching TRBD1. The V and J ends lost 4 bases and 7 bases, in that order; junction bases with no gene match: 6. This CDR3 contains 14 residues. Germline values: CDR1 SEHNR, CDR2 FQNEAQ (reference sequence). DNA for the CDR3: TGTGCCAGCAGCTCAATCTACAGGGGTGAAAAACTGTTTTTT. Translation: CASSSIYRGEKLFF.

Only one count was recorded for this clone. This chain links TRBV6-5 with TRBJ1-3; no firm D call. This CDR3 comprises 16 residues. CDR1 is MNHEY and CDR2 is SVGAGI in the germline V gene. Deletions cut 2 bases from V and 1 base from J, with 12 bases between. The CDR3 DNA sequence: TGTGCCAGCAGTTACGGCCCGGGATCATCTGGAAACACCATATATTTT. As protein: CASSYGPGSSGNTIYF.

This clone was found once. CDR3 bases: TGTGCCAGCCTTTCCCCCACAGATACGCAGTATTTT. Amino acids: CASLSPTDTQYF. The chain employs TRBV28 and TRBJ2-3; D gene unclear. The CDR3 length is 12 residues. Per the germline V gene, CDR1 is MDHEN and CDR2 is SYDVKM. Trimming took off 8 bases at V and 2 bases at J, with 8 bases between the two ends.